This T cell receptor beta chain was sequenced during a study of graft-versus-host responses after intestinal transplantation. Study at large: Multivisceral, liver-intestinal, or isolated intestinal transplants were performed in recipients. The study's findings and limits: GvH clones were identified in recipient marrow, with some first appearing in ileum or blood. An association linked early post-transplant HvG declines with peak circulating GvH clone levels.

Comment on this clone: The antigen remains unidentified.

Here immunoSEQ multiplex PCR was the method, and the copy in TCRdb shows in-frame clones only, minus some. Seen here are 90,000 to 95,000 clones, approximately 95% observed once, and the top ten hold 0.45% to 0.6%. Germline values: CDR1 MGHRA, CDR2 YSYEKL. This CDR3 comprises 17 residues. The V and J ends lost 3 bases and 2 bases, in that order; junction bases with no gene match: 6. Sequenced here: unstimulated CD8+ T cells sorted from spleen or lymph node cells, sampled before intestinal transplant. The rearrangement joins TRBV4-1 to TRBJ2-4; 11 bases agree with TRBD2. The clonotype originates from a human donor who received an intestinal transplant. CDR3 in DNA: TGCGCCAGCAGCCATAGATTAGCGGGAGGGCCCAAAAACATTCAGTACTTC. It codes for CASSHRLAGGPKNIQYF.